These 26 T cell receptor beta chains were all obtained from the same sample, sequenced in a study of T-cell reconstitution after alpha-beta-depleted transplantation in children. The TCRbeta library incorporated unique molecular identifiers. Each CDR3 protein is one row after TCRdb ran MiXCR on the PCR reads. The table lists approximately 650,000 distinct CDR3 sequences, about an eighth of them singletons, with 0.79% in the top ten. Sequencing used PBMCs, obtained before TCRalphabeta/CD19-depleted stem cell transplant. These TCRs come from a girl aged 2-10 years with congenital amegakaryocytic thrombocytopenia, due to receive a stem cell transplant.

In this sample, this clonotype turned up many times. The chain joins TRBV29-1 to TRBJ1-1; 10 nucleotides line up with TRBD1. The CDR3 sequence is 16 residues long. Germline loops: CDR1 SQVTM, CDR2 ANQGSEA. Germline trimming cut 3 bases from V and 4 bases from J; bases unmatched to any gene: 11. CDR3 sequence: CSVERSGQGVATEAFF. CDR3 DNA sequence: TGCAGCGTTGAGCGGTCTGGACAGGGGGTGGCCACTGAAGCTTTCTTT.

The table lists this clonotype with many counts. The chain links TRBV12-3 or TRBV12-4 to TRBJ1-5, with unresolved D. V shed 3 bases and J shed 6 bases, with 6 bases lying between them. This CDR3 comprises 12 residues. The CDR3 DNA reads TGTGCCAGCAGTTTCGTTTTTCAGCCCCAGCATTTT. Translated, it gives CASSFVFQPQHF.

This sequence joins TRBV20-1 and TRBJ1-3; D not certain. Looked up from germline, CDR1 is DFQATT and CDR2 is SNEGSKA (reference sequence). V lost 5 bases and J lost 2, with 7 bases in between. The CDR3 loop spans 12 amino acids. The CDR3 spells CSAARPGNTIYF. The CDR3 DNA sequence: TGCAGTGCTGCCCGACCTGGAAACACCATATATTTT.

The chain joins TRBV30 to TRBJ2-3; D is possibly TRBD1 (5 bases). Trimming shortened V by 4 bases and J by 1 base, and 12 bases separated the two germline ends. Germline values: CDR1 GTSNPN, CDR2 SVGIG (reference sequence). This CDR3 comprises 14 residues. This CDR3 is CAWMRTSRTDTQYF. DNA of the CDR3: TGTGCCTGGATGAGGACAAGTCGCACAGATACGCAGTATTTT. Drawing the rest from reference TRBV30 and TRBJ2-3, the complete variable domain is SQTIHQWPATLVQPVGSPLSLECTVEGTSNPNLYWYRQAAGRGLQLLFYSVGIGQISSEVPQNLSASRPQDRQFILSSKKLLLSDSGFYLCAWMRTSRTDTQYFGPGTRLTVL.

This clonotype was observed a handful of times. CDR3 sequence reads: CASSLAPDRVYTGELFF. CDR3 nucleotides: TGTGCCAGCAGCTTAGCCCCTGACAGGGTATATACCGGGGAGCTGTTTTTT. This chain links TRBV7-8 with TRBJ2-2, with 7 bases fitting TRBD1. The germline V gene has CDR1 SGHVS and CDR2 FQNEAQ. J was trimmed by 5 bases and V by 0 bases; bases with no gene match: 9. This CDR3 region has 17 residues.

This clonotype has more than one count but fewer than ten. The chain employs TRBV3-1 and TRBJ2-3; 7 nucleotides agree with TRBD1. CDR3 length: 16 amino acids. J was trimmed by 3 bases and V by 1 base; bases with no gene match: 7. Germline V lookup: CDR1 LGHDT, CDR2 YNNKEL (reference sequence). CDR3 sequence (DNA): TGTGCCAGCAGCCAAGGCATAGTCAGGGGGACAGATACGCAGTATTTT. This translates into CASSQGIVRGTDTQYF.

This clonotype occurred many times. The chain is built from TRBV5-1 and TRBJ2-7; TRBD2 aligns across 9 bases. Trimming at V came to 0 bases and at J to 6 bases, leaving 1 base not matched to a gene. Germline assignment: CDR1 SGHRS and CDR2 YFSETQ. This CDR3 has 13 amino acids. CDR3 nucleotides: TGCGCCAGCAGCTTGGCTAGCGGGACCGAGCAGTACTTC. Translating it yields CASSLASGTEQYF.

The rearrangement links TRBV7-8 to TRBJ1-1; 11 positions agree with TRBD1. Germline V gene data show CDR1 as SGHVS and CDR2 as FQNEAQ. This CDR3 region has 18 residues. J lost 4 bases, V lost 0 bases, and 10 bases had no gene match. CDR3 protein: CASSLARPSGTGGTEAFF. CDR3 DNA sequence: TGTGCCAGCAGCTTAGCGAGGCCTTCAGGGACAGGGGGCACTGAAGCTTTCTTT.

This sequence joins TRBV10-1 and TRBJ2-1, with TRBD2 matching over 12 bases. With 0 bases clipped from V and 7 bases from J, the junction kept 10 bases outside the gene matches. The germline CDR1 and CDR2 sequences are WNHNN and SYGVQD (reference sequence). The length of the CDR3 is 18 residues. This CDR3 is CASSESIRTSGRRNEQFF. The DNA of the CDR3 is TGCGCCAGCAGTGAGTCGATTAGAACTAGCGGGAGGAGGAATGAGCAGTTCTTC.

This clonotype was recorded at least ten times. CDR3 in DNA: TGCAGTGCACCGACAGAGAGCTCCTACAATGAGCAGTTCTTC. Its protein product is CSAPTESSYNEQFF. J is TRBJ2-1 and V is TRBV20-1, with a weak D call TRBD1 (5 bases). Trimming shortened V by 6 bases and J by 0 bases, and 12 bases separated the two germline ends. The CDR3 consists of 14 residues. Germline V gene data show CDR1 as DFQATT and CDR2 as SNEGSKA (reference sequence).

This clonotype was picked up many times. The chain recombines TRBV7-9 with TRBJ1-1; TRBD1 might be the D (5 bases). The CDR3 consists of 15 residues. V was cut by 5 bases and J by 6 bases, with 19 bases left in between. CDR1 SEHNR and CDR2 FQNEAQ come from the germline V gene (reference sequence). The CDR3 region has the DNA TGTGCCAGCAGCACCCACTTTCAGGGTTTATCTGAAGCTTTCTTT. This translates into CASSTHFQGLSEAFF.

This clonotype was counted at least ten times. The chain links TRBV29-1 to TRBJ2-1; unclear D gene. With 2 bases removed from V and 4 bases from J, the gap between germline ends came to 6 bases. Germline CDR1 is SQVTM and CDR2 is ANQGSEA. This CDR3 region has 12 residues. The CDR3 protein is CSVETGYNEQFF. In nucleotides, the CDR3 is TGCAGCGTTGAAACCGGTTACAATGAGCAGTTCTTC.

The CDR3 spells CAGSGLDYNEQFF. CDR3 in DNA: TGTGCCGGGTCGGGACTAGACTACAATGAGCAGTTCTTC. V usage is TRBV30 and J usage is TRBJ2-1; 8 nucleotides match TRBD2. V lost 8 bases and J lost 3; bases outside the gene matches: 6. The germline V gene encodes CDR1 GTSNPN and CDR2 SVGIG (reference sequence). This CDR3 comprises 13 residues.

Ten or more counts support this clonotype. This rearrangement joins TRBV20-1 to TRBJ2-1; the D gene is possibly TRBD2 (6 bases). Trimming cost V 6 bases and J 2 bases, with 17 bases left between them. This CDR3 has 15 amino acids. Germline CDR1 and CDR2: DFQATT and SNEGSKA (reference sequence). DNA of the CDR3: TGCAGTGCACCCGCTCGGAGGGCGACCTACAATGAGCAGTTCTTC. Its protein is CSAPARRATYNEQFF.

This clonotype came up many times. The gene calls are TRBV9 and TRBJ2-1, with TRBD2 as a possible D gene (6 bases). Trimming pared 2 bases from V and 6 bases from J, leaving 12 bases between. Germline-derived CDR1 and CDR2 are SGDLS and YYNGEE. The CDR3 has 14 amino acids. CDR3 residues: CASSVSGTFNEQFF. CDR3 DNA sequence: TGTGCCAGCAGCGTTAGCGGTACTTTCAATGAGCAGTTCTTC.

This clonotype occurred many times. This sequence joins TRBV7-2 and TRBJ2-3; weak D call: TRBD2 (5 bases). Germline lookup yields CDR1 SGHTA and CDR2 FQGNSA. The CDR3 spans 15 residues. V was pared by 0 bases and J by 1 base, with 8 bases between. The CDR3: CASSLAGVRTDTQYF. The DNA for the CDR3 is TGTGCCAGCAGCTTAGCGGGAGTCCGCACAGATACGCAGTATTTT.

This clonotype has ten or more counts. The chain combines TRBV20-1 with TRBJ2-5, with D uncertain. Germline V lookup: CDR1 DFQATT, CDR2 SNEGSKA (reference sequence). Trimming took 3 bases from V and 7 from J, leaving 21 bases between them. The CDR3 covers 15 residues. CDR3 bases: TGCAGTGCTAGTGACGACAAGGCGCTCGAGCTGACCCAGTACTTC. Translation: CSASDDKALELTQYF.

This clonotype has only a few counts. This chain joins TRBV20-1 and TRBJ1-4; D is ambiguous. Germline assignment: CDR1 DFQATT and CDR2 SNEGSKA (reference sequence). The CDR3 contains 14 residues. Trimming took 3 bases from V and 0 from J, leaving 8 bases between them. CDR3 coding DNA: TGCAGTGCTAGCTTGCATGCAACTAATGAAAAACTGTTTTTT. Translated, it gives CSASLHATNEKLFF.

The rearrangement links TRBV6-1 to TRBJ1-5; 9 nucleotides match TRBD1. J was trimmed by 2 bases and V by 7 bases; bases with no gene match: 6. This CDR3 spans 15 amino acids. Germline loops: CDR1 MNHNS, CDR2 SASEGT. The CDR3 spells CASMTGTGRNQPQHF. The CDR3 DNA reads TGTGCCAGCATGACCGGGACAGGGCGCAATCAGCCCCAGCATTTT.

This clonotype was seen at least ten times. The genes are TRBV7-9 and TRBJ2-1; TRBD1 matches 11 bases. Germline V gene lookup returns CDR1 SEHNR and CDR2 FQNEAQ (reference sequence). The CDR3 contains 15 residues. V shed 3 bases, J shed 6 bases, and the junction held 4 bases outside the gene matches. The CDR3: CASSFSDRGPNEQFF. CDR3 in DNA: TGTGCCAGCAGCTTCTCGGACAGGGGGCCCAATGAGCAGTTCTTC.

This clonotype was observed at least ten times. The chain uses TRBV12-3 or TRBV12-4 and TRBJ2-5, with a possible D match to TRBD2 (6 bases). The CDR3 has 14 residues. V was pared by 4 bases and J by 1 base, with 10 bases between. In nucleotides, the CDR3 is TGTGCCAGCAGTTCGGGACTTTTCCAAGAGACCCAGTACTTC. As protein: CASSSGLFQETQYF.

This clonotype was seen repeatedly, ten times or more. V gene TRBV7-2 combines with J gene TRBJ2-3, with 12 bases aligning to TRBD2. The CDR3 is 15 amino acids. V shed 4 bases, J shed 4 bases, and the junction held 3 bases outside the gene matches. CDR1 and CDR2 (germline): SGHTA, FQGNSA. The CDR3 protein is CASSSGTSGSDTQYF. The CDR3 DNA sequence: TGTGCCAGCAGCTCCGGGACTAGCGGGTCAGATACGCAGTATTTT.

This clonotype was detected ten times or more. J is TRBJ1-1 and V is TRBV7-9; D not certain. Trimming stripped 10 bases from V and 1 base from J, with 4 bases between. The CDR3 consists of 10 residues. Germline loops: CDR1 SEHNR, CDR2 FQNEAQ (reference sequence). The DNA of the CDR3 is TGTGCCATCTCGAACACTGAAGCTTTCTTT. This translates into CAISNTEAFF.

The chain recombines TRBV29-1 with TRBJ2-5, with D perhaps being TRBD1 or TRBD2 (7 bases each). V lost 0 bases, J lost 9 bases, and 17 bases lay in between. The CDR3 has 14 amino acids. From germline, CDR1 is SQVTM and CDR2 ANQGSEA. The CDR3 nucleotides are TGCAGCGTTGAAGATGCGGGGAGGGGGCCGTCCCAGTACTTC. Protein product: CSVEDAGRGPSQYF.

This clonotype was counted between two and nine times. The V and J genes are TRBV3-1 and TRBJ2-7, with D possibly being TRBD2 (5 bases). Germline-derived CDR1 and CDR2 are LGHDT and YNNKEL (reference sequence). The CDR3 is made up of 14 amino acids. The V and J ends lost 2 bases and 2 bases respectively, with 10 bases between them. In DNA, the CDR3 is TGTGCCAGCAGCCAAAGAGGGCTCACCTACGAGCAGTACTTC. Translating it yields CASSQRGLTYEQYF.

The chain uses TRBV9 and TRBJ2-3; 8 bases are shared with TRBD2. The V gene end was trimmed by 0 bases and the J gene end by 4 bases; junction bases not matched to a gene: 7. Germline loops: CDR1 SGDLS, CDR2 YYNGEE. The CDR3 loop spans 16 amino acids. Written as DNA, the CDR3 is TGTGCCAGCAGCGTAGGTGGCGGGAGGAATGCAGATACGCAGTATTTT. As protein: CASSVGGGRNADTQYF.